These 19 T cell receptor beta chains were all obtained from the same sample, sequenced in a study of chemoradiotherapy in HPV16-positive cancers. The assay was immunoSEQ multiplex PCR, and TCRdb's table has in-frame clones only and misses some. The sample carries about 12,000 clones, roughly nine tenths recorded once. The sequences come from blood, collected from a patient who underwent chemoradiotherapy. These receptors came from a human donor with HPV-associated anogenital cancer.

In nucleotides, the CDR3 is TGTGCCAGCTCACAGGGGGACAGGTATGAAGCTTTCTTT. This sequence encodes CASSQGDRYEAFF. The chain uses TRBV18 and TRBJ1-1; TRBD1 agrees at 8 bases. This CDR3 has 13 amino acids. V trimming: 4 bases; J trimming: 7 bases; junction bases outside the gene matches: 5. The germline V gene has CDR1 KGHSH and CDR2 LQKENI. The full variable domain, its missing parts supplied by reference TRBV18 and TRBJ1-1, is NAGVMQNPRHLVRRRGQEARLRCSPMKGHSHVYWYRQLPEEGLKFMVYLQKENIIDESGMPKERFSAEFPKEGPSILRIQQVVRGDSAAYFCASSQGDRYEAFFGQGTRLTVV.

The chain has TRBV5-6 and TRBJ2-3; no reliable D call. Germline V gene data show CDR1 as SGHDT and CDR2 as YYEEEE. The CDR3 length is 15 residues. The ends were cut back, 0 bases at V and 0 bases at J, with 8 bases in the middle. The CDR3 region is CASSLAPVSTDTQYF. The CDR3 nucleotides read TGTGCCAGCAGCTTGGCTCCGGTTAGCACAGATACGCAGTATTTT.

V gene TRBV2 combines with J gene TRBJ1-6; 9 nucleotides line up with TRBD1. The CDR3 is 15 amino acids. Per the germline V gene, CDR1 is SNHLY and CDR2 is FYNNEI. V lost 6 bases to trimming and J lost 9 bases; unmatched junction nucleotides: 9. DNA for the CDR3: TGTGCCAGCAGGCCTGGACAGGGGTCGGGTTCACCCCTCCACTTT. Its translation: CASRPGQGSGSPLHF. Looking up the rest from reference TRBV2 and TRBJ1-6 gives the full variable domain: EPEVTQTPSHQVTQMGQEVILRCVPISNHLYFYWYRQILGQKVEFLVSFYNNEISEKSEIFDDQFSVERPDGSNFTLKIRSTKLEDSAMYFCASRPGQGSGSPLHFGNGTRLTVT.

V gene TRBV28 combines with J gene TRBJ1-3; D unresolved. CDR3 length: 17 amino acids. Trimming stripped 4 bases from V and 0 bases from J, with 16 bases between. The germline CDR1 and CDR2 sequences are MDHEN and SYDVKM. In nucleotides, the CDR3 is TGTGCCAGCAGTTCCCTCGCGGGCCCCGTCTCTGGAAACACCATATATTTT. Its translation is CASSSLAGPVSGNTIYF.

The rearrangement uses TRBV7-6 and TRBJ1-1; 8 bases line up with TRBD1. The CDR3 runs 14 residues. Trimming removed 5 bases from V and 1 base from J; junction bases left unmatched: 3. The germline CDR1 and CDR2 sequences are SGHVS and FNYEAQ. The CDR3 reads CASSPGQGNTEAFF. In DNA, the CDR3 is TGTGCCAGCAGCCCCGGACAGGGGAACACTGAAGCTTTCTTT.

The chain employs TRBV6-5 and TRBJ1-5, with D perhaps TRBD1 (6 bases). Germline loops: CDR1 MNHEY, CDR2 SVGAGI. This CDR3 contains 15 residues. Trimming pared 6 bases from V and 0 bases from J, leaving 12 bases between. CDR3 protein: CASRLRQDSNQPQHF. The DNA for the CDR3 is TGTGCCAGCAGATTGAGACAGGATAGCAATCAGCCCCAGCATTTT.

The DNA for the CDR3 is TGTGCCAGCAGTCCCCCGCTAGCGGGATGGCCGGGGGAGCAGTACTTC. Translating gives CASSPPLAGWPGEQYF. This chain uses TRBV28 with TRBJ2-7; 9 nucleotides line up with TRBD2. The germline CDR1 and CDR2 sequences are MDHEN and SYDVKM. This CDR3 spans 16 amino acids. Trimming cost V 5 bases and J 7 bases; bases outside gene matches: 15.

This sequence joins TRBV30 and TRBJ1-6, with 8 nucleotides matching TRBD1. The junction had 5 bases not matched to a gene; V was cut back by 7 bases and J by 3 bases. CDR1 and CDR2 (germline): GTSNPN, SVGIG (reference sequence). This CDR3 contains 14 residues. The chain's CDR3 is CAFQGQGYNSPLHF. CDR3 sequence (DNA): TGTGCCTTCCAAGGACAGGGCTATAATTCACCCCTCCACTTT.

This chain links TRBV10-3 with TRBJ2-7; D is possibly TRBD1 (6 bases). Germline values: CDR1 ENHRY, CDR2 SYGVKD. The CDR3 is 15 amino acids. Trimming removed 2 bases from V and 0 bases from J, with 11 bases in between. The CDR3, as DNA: TGTGCCATCAGTGAGAGTACAGGGTTCTCCTACGAGCAGTACTTC. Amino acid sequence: CAISESTGFSYEQYF.

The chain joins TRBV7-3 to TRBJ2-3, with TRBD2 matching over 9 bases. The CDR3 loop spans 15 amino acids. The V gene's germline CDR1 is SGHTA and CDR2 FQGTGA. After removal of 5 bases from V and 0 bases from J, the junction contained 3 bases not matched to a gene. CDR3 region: CASSASGASTDTQYF. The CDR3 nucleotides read TGTGCCAGCAGCGCTAGCGGGGCTAGCACAGATACGCAGTATTTT.

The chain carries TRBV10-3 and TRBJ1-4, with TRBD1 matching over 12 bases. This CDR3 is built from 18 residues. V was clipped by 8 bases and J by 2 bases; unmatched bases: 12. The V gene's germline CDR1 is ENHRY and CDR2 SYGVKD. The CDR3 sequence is CAILSPGQGAGTNEKLFF. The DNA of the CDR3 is TGTGCCATCTTAAGTCCGGGACAGGGGGCGGGGACTAATGAAAAACTGTTTTTT.

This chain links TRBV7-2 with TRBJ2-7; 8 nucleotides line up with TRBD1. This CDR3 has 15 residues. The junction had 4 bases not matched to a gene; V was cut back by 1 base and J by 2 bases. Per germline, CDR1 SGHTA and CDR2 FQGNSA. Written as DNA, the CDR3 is TGTGCCAGCAGCTTAGGAACAGGGGGAACCTACGAGCAGTACTTC. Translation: CASSLGTGGTYEQYF.

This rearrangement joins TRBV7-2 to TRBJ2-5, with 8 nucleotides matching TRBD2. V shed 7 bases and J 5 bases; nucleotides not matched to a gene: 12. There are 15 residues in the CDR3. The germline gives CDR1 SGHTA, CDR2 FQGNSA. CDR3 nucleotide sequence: TGTGCCAGCAACCCATCCGGGGGGGCCAGGGAGACCCAGTACTTC. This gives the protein CASNPSGGARETQYF. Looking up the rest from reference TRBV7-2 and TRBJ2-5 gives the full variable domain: GAGVSQSPSNKVTEKGKDVELRCDPISGHTALYWYRQSLGQGLEFLIYFQGNSAPDKSGLPSDRFSAERTGGSVSTLTIQRTQQEDSAVYLCASNPSGGARETQYFGPGTRLLVL.

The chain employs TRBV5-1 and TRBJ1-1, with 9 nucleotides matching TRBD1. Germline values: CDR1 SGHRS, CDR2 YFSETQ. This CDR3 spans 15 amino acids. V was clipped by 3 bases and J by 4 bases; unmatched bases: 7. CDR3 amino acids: CASSSPGQGPTEAFF. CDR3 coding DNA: TGCGCCAGCAGCTCTCCGGGACAGGGCCCCACTGAAGCTTTCTTT.

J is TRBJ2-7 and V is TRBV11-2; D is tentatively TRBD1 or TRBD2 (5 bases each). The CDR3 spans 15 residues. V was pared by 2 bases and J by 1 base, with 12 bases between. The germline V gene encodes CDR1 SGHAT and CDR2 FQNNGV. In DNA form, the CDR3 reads TGTGCCAGCAGCTTACCCGGGACGGTGTCCTACGAGCAGTACTTC. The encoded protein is CASSLPGTVSYEQYF.

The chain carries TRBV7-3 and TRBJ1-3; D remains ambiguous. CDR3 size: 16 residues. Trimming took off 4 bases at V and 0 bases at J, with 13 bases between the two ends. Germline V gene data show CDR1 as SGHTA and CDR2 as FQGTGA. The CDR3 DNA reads TGTGCCAGCAGCTCCCACATGGGAAGCTCTGGAAACACCATATATTTT. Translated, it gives CASSSHMGSSGNTIYF.

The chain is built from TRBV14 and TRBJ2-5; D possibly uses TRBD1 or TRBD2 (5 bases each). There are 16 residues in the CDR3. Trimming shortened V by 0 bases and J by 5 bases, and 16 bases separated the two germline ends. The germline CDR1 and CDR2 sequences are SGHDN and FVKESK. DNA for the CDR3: TGTGCCAGCAGCCAAGACCGGGGCTTCTCCTGGGAGACCCAGTACTTC. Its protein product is CASSQDRGFSWETQYF.

The CDR3 DNA reads as TGCGCCAGCAGCTTGGACGGTTCGAACACCGGGGAGCTGTTTTTT. Residues: CASSLDGSNTGELFF. The rearrangement uses TRBV5-1 and TRBJ2-2; D gene ambiguous. V lost 0 bases, J lost 0 bases, and 6 bases lay in between. The germline CDR1 and CDR2 sequences are SGHRS and YFSETQ. This CDR3 contains 15 residues.

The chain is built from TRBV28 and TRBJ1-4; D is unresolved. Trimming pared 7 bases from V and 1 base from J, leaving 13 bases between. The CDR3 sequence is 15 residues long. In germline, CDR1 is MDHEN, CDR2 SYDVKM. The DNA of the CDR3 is TGTGCCAGCATGGGGTCGGGGAAAACTAATGAAAAACTGTTTTTT. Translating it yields CASMGSGKTNEKLFF. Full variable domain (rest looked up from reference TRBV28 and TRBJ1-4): DVKVTQSSRYLVKRTGEKVFLECVQDMDHENMFWYRQDPGLGLRLIYFSYDVKMKEKGDIPEGYSVSREKKERFSLILESASTNQTSMYLCASMGSGKTNEKLFFGSGTQLSVL.